Following are 28 T cell receptor beta chains from one sample sequenced in a study of CD8+ T cells in alopecia areata. Extracted RNA was reverse transcribed into cDNA, the sequencing template. Produced via immunoSEQ multiplex PCR; TCRdb's table is partial and in-frame only. The data show about 200,000 clones, with roughly 60% seen just once and approximately 0.93% held by the top ten. Described treatment: oral pan-JAK inhibitor, 5-10 mg twice daily. Specimen: CD4+ T cells sorted from blood, collected at week 24, from a patient treated with tofacitinib. The receptor set was obtained from a human donor with alopecia areata.

The chain employs TRBV30 and TRBJ1-1, with no clear D. Germline values: CDR1 GTSNPN, CDR2 SVGIG (reference sequence). Trimming pared 3 bases from V and 8 bases from J, leaving 10 bases between. The CDR3 loop spans 11 amino acids. The CDR3 DNA sequence: TGTGCCTGGAGCTATAGACGGGAAGCTTTCTTT. It translates to CAWSYRREAFF.

The gene calls are TRBV5-1 and TRBJ2-7; a weak D match, TRBD1 (6 bases). Germline CDR1 is SGHRS and CDR2 is YFSETQ. The CDR3 extends over 14 amino acids. V lost 8 bases to trimming and J lost 3 bases, with 18 bases between them. Written as DNA, the CDR3 is TGCGCCAGTCACACCGGGACAAATAGCTACGAGCAGTACTTC. Protein: CASHTGTNSYEQYF.

In its sample, this clone was seen a few times. The CDR3, as DNA: TGTGCCAGCTCCTCCGGGAGTTTTCGCGAGCAGTACTTC. Amino acids: CASSSGSFREQYF. The chain is built from TRBV18 and TRBJ2-7; D is possibly TRBD2 (6 bases). CDR3 length: 13 residues. Germline CDR1 is KGHSH and CDR2 is LQKENI. The ends were cut back, 6 bases at V and 6 bases at J, with 15 bases in the middle.

The genes are TRBV7-3 and TRBJ2-2; 10 positions match TRBD1. The V gene end was trimmed by 5 bases and the J gene end by 6 bases; junction bases not matched to a gene: 6. The CDR3 is 15 amino acids. Germline-derived CDR1 and CDR2 are SGHTA and FQGTGA. The CDR3 region has the DNA TGTGCCAGCAGCCGCGGGACAGGGGTAGCCGGGGAGCTGTTTTTT. Protein product: CASSRGTGVAGELFF.

CDR3 in DNA: TGTGCCAGCAGCAGGGACAGGGGGAGCGTGGAGACCCAGTACTTC. Amino acid sequence: CASSRDRGSVETQYF. J is TRBJ2-5 and V is TRBV11-3, with 11 positions matching TRBD1. Unmatched junction bases numbered 7, after V lost 5 bases and J lost 5 bases. This CDR3 contains 15 residues. Germline CDR1 SGHNT, CDR2 YENEEA. The complete variable domain, with remaining parts taken from reference TRBV11-3 and TRBJ2-5, reads EAGVVQSPRYKIIEKKQPVAFWCNPISGHNTLYWYLQNLGQGPELLIRYENEEAVDDSQLPKDRFSAERLKGVDSTLKIQPAELGDSAVYLCASSRDRGSVETQYFGPGTRLLVL.

CDR3 DNA sequence: TGCGCCAGCAGCTGGGGCGGACAGAACACCGGGGAGCTGTTTTTT. As protein: CASSWGGQNTGELFF. The chain employs TRBV5-1 and TRBJ2-2, with D tentatively TRBD1 (5 bases). V was pared by 3 bases and J by 1 base, with 10 bases between. The CDR3 runs 15 residues. Per the germline V gene, CDR1 is SGHRS and CDR2 is YFSETQ.

The chain carries TRBV30 and TRBJ1-1, with D possibly TRBD1 on 6 matching bases. The CDR3 spans 13 residues. From germline, CDR1 is GTSNPN and CDR2 SVGIG (reference sequence). V lost 2 bases, J lost 2 bases, and 9 bases lay in between. CDR3 residues: CAWSPGANTEAFF. In nucleotides, the CDR3 is TGTGCCTGGAGTCCGGGGGCTAACACTGAAGCTTTCTTT. Using reference TRBV30 and TRBJ1-1 for the parts outside the CDR3, the full variable domain is SQTIHQWPATLVQPVGSPLSLECTVEGTSNPNLYWYRQAAGRGLQLLFYSVGIGQISSEVPQNLSASRPQDRQFILSSKKLLLSDSGFYLCAWSPGANTEAFFGQGTRLTVV.

This chain connects TRBV7-2 to TRBJ1-6; D perhaps matches TRBD1 (5 bases). CDR3 length: 17 amino acids. Germline CDR1 is SGHTA and CDR2 is FQGNSA. Trimming took off 0 bases at V and 7 bases at J, with 16 bases between the two ends. The CDR3 coding sequence is TGTGCCAGCAGCTTAGCGGTGTGGGGGTCGGGCAATTCACCCCTCCACTTT. Residues: CASSLAVWGSGNSPLHF.

The V and J genes are TRBV9 and TRBJ2-4; D not resolved. Germline V gene data show CDR1 as SGDLS and CDR2 as YYNGEE. The CDR3 extends over 17 amino acids. Trimming left V 7 bases short and J 0 bases short, with 20 bases between. The CDR3 coding sequence is TGTGCCAGCGGTTGGGCCGATACCACTTTAGCCAAAAACATTCAGTACTTC. Translating gives CASGWADTTLAKNIQYF.

This clone was counted a single time. This chain's CDR3 is CASSLEAGGYNEQFF. In DNA, the CDR3 is TGCGCCAGCAGCTTAGAGGCAGGGGGTTACAATGAGCAGTTCTTC. This chain connects TRBV5-1 to TRBJ2-1, with 7 bases that match TRBD1. The CDR3 covers 15 residues. The germline gives CDR1 SGHRS, CDR2 YFSETQ. J lost 4 bases, V lost 2 bases, and 6 bases had no gene match.

The chain has TRBV11-2 and TRBJ2-3, with 8 bases fitting TRBD2. V lost 2 bases and J lost 8; bases outside the gene matches: 6. The CDR3 runs to 14 residues. The germline V gene has CDR1 SGHAT and CDR2 FQNNGV. For the CDR3, the DNA is TGTGCCAGCAGCTTACAGGAGCGGGGGACTACGCAGTATTTT. Translation gives CASSLQERGTTQYF.

The CDR3 nucleotides read TGTGCCTGGAGTGTACTGGGATCCTATGGCTACACCTTC. It codes for CAWSVLGSYGYTF. The rearrangement joins TRBV30 to TRBJ1-2, with no clear D. CDR3 length equals 13 residues. The V and J ends lost 0 bases and 4 bases respectively, with 9 bases between them. Germline loops: CDR1 GTSNPN, CDR2 SVGIG (reference sequence). Complete variable domain (other parts from reference TRBV30 and TRBJ1-2): SQTIHQWPATLVQPVGSPLSLECTVEGTSNPNLYWYRQAAGRGLQLLFYSVGIGQISSEVPQNLSASRPQDRQFILSSKKLLLSDSGFYLCAWSVLGSYGYTFGSGTRLTVV.

The chain combines TRBV5-5 with TRBJ1-6; D perhaps matches TRBD1 (5 bases). The germline gives CDR1 SGHKS, CDR2 YYEKEE (reference sequence). The CDR3 is made up of 15 amino acids. Trimming stripped 1 base from V and 10 bases from J, with 15 bases between. CDR3 loop: CASSLTGRVESPLHF. CDR3 coding DNA: TGTGCCAGCAGCTTGACCGGCAGGGTGGAATCACCCCTCCACTTT.

The chain joins TRBV7-9 to TRBJ1-2, with D hard to call. CDR1 and CDR2 (germline): SEHNR, FQNEAQ (reference sequence). This CDR3 spans 13 amino acids. Trimming shortened V by 5 bases and J by 6 bases, and 13 bases separated the two germline ends. In DNA, the CDR3 is TGTGCCAGCAGCAGGAACTCGTTTGATGGCTACACCTTC. This encodes CASSRNSFDGYTF.

In its sample, this clone was seen once. The chain joins TRBV29-1 to TRBJ2-5; TRBD1 aligns across 8 bases. CDR1 is SQVTM, CDR2 ANQGSEA, per germline. With 4 bases clipped from V and 5 bases from J, the junction kept 9 bases outside the gene matches. This CDR3 has 14 residues. The CDR3 sequence: CSVGNAGGVETQYF. The CDR3 nucleotides read TGCAGCGTTGGGAACGCAGGGGGCGTGGAGACCCAGTACTTC.

The chain employs TRBV5-1 and TRBJ2-2; TRBD1 matches 9 bases. Germline CDR1 reads SGHRS; CDR2 reads YFSETQ. This CDR3 comprises 16 residues. V lost 4 bases and J lost 3; bases outside the gene matches: 7. CDR3: CASSPGTGSDTGELFF. In DNA form, the CDR3 reads TGCGCCAGCAGCCCCGGGACAGGGTCGGACACCGGGGAGCTGTTTTTT.

The chain is built from TRBV4-1 and TRBJ2-7; D might be TRBD2 (5 bases). Between the trimmed V and J ends, which lost 1 base and 0 bases, there was a span of 10 bases. CDR3 length: 15 amino acids. Germline CDR1 MGHRA, CDR2 YSYEKL. The CDR3 region has the DNA TGCGCCAGCAGCCAAGTGGAGGCGAGCTCCTACGAGCAGTACTTC. Protein product: CASSQVEASSYEQYF.

This clone was detected a few times. CDR3 loop: CSVEAIKGQGAHTNTEAFF. For the CDR3, the DNA is TGCAGCGTTGAAGCTATAAAGGGACAGGGGGCGCATACGAACACTGAAGCTTTCTTT. The V call is TRBV29-1, the J call TRBJ1-1; TRBD1 matches 12 bases. V lost 1 base, J lost 1 base, and 13 bases stayed unmatched. The CDR3 is 19 residues long. Germline V CDR1 and CDR2: SQVTM, ANQGSEA.

The rearrangement joins TRBV27 to TRBJ1-2; 7 positions match TRBD1. Germline V gene lookup returns CDR1 MNHEY and CDR2 SMNVEV (reference sequence). J gave up 3 bases and V 6 bases, and 7 bases lay outside the gene matches. This CDR3 has 14 residues. DNA for the CDR3: TGTGCCAGCAGGGATGGCAGGGGGTACTATGGCTACACCTTC. Amino acids: CASRDGRGYYGYTF.

The chain recombines TRBV11-2 with TRBJ2-2; D uncertain. Trimming took 7 bases from V and 6 from J, leaving 9 bases between them. The CDR3 has 12 residues. The germline gives CDR1 SGHAT, CDR2 FQNNGV. This CDR3 is CASTTYSGELFF. As DNA, the CDR3 is TGTGCCAGCACCACGTACTCCGGGGAGCTGTTTTTT.

The CDR3 sequence is CASSPEWVQETQYF. The CDR3 DNA follows: TGTGCCAGCAGCCCCGAATGGGTACAAGAGACCCAGTACTTC. This chain uses TRBV7-6 with TRBJ2-5, with D uncertain. CDR1 is SGHVS, CDR2 FNYEAQ, per germline. CDR3 length: 14 amino acids. V lost 5 bases, J lost 2 bases, and 12 bases lay in between.

This clone was seen a few times. This chain uses TRBV9 with TRBJ2-1, with D possibly being TRBD2 (5 bases). Germline V gives CDR1 SGDLS, CDR2 YYNGEE. This CDR3 has 19 amino acids. V gave up 0 bases and J gave up 6 bases, with 25 bases separating them. CDR3 amino acids: CASSVALGDSPRRPNEQFF. CDR3 in DNA: TGTGCCAGCAGCGTAGCCCTCGGGGATAGCCCCAGGAGACCCAATGAGCAGTTCTTC.

This clone was found a few times. The chain employs TRBV7-2 and TRBJ2-1; no firm D call. Per germline, CDR1 SGHTA and CDR2 FQGNSA. V was shortened by 5 bases and J by 6 bases, with 8 bases between the two germline ends. The CDR3 consists of 12 residues. CDR3 sequence reads: CASSGNSNEQFF. The CDR3 nucleotides are TGTGCCAGCAGCGGAAACAGCAATGAGCAGTTCTTC.

The rearrangement uses TRBV30 and TRBJ1-2; D possibly corresponds to TRBD1 (6 bases). In germline, CDR1 is GTSNPN, CDR2 SVGIG (reference sequence). The CDR3 totals 12 residues. V was clipped by 2 bases and J by 5 bases, with 9 bases between them. Here the CDR3 DNA reads TGTGCCTGGAGTTATCAGGGGTATGGCTACACCTTC. Its protein product is CAWSYQGYGYTF.

As to this clone: The sample holds other DNA sequences that translate to the same CDR3. The chain carries TRBV9 and TRBJ2-2, with TRBD2 matching over 11 bases. V trimming: 5 bases; J trimming: 1 base; junction bases outside the gene matches: 1. The CDR3 is 15 amino acids. The V gene's germline CDR1 is SGDLS and CDR2 YYNGEE. The CDR3 is CASSGTSGNTGELFF. In nucleotides, the CDR3 is TGTGCCAGCAGTGGGACTAGCGGGAACACCGGGGAGCTGTTTTTT.

J is TRBJ2-3 and V is TRBV10-3; TRBD2 agrees at 8 bases. V trimming: 6 bases; J trimming: 10 bases; junction bases outside the gene matches: 12. The length of the CDR3 is 14 residues. The germline V gene encodes CDR1 ENHRY and CDR2 SYGVKD. CDR3 sequence reads: CAIRSERGSLAQYF. The DNA for the CDR3 is TGTGCCATCAGGAGCGAGCGGGGGTCCCTGGCGCAGTATTTT.

The chain employs TRBV5-1 and TRBJ2-5, with a possible D match to TRBD1 (6 bases). Germline V gene data show CDR1 as SGHRS and CDR2 as YFSETQ. This CDR3 region has 15 residues. V dropped 0 bases and J dropped 1 base, with 10 bases sitting between them. This CDR3 reads CASSLVEGVQETQYF. The CDR3 DNA sequence: TGCGCCAGCAGCTTGGTAGAGGGGGTCCAAGAGACCCAGTACTTC.

This clone was recorded once. DNA for the CDR3: TGTGCCAGCAGCTTATCTAGTGGATCACCCCTCCACTTT. Its protein is CASSLSSGSPLHF. The gene calls are TRBV7-3 and TRBJ1-6; D unresolved. V was cut by 2 bases and J by 10 bases, with 9 bases left in between. The CDR3 contains 13 residues. CDR1 SGHTA and CDR2 FQGTGA come from the germline V gene.